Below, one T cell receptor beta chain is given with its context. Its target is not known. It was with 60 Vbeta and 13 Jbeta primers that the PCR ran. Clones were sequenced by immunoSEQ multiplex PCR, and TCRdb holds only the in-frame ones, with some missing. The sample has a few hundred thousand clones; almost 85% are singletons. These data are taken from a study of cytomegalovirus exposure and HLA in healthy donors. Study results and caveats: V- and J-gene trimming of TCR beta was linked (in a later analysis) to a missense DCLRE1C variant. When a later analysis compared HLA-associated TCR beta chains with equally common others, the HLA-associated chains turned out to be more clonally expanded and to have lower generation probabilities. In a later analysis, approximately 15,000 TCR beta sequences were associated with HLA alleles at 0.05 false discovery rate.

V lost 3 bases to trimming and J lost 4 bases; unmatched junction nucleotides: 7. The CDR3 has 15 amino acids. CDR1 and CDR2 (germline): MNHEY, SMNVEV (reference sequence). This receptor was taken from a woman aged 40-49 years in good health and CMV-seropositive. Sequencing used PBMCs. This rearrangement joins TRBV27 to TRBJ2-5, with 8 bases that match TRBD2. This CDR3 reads CASSLRISGRETQYF. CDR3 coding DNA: TGTGCCAGCAGTTTGAGGATAAGCGGGAGAGAGACCCAGTACTTC.